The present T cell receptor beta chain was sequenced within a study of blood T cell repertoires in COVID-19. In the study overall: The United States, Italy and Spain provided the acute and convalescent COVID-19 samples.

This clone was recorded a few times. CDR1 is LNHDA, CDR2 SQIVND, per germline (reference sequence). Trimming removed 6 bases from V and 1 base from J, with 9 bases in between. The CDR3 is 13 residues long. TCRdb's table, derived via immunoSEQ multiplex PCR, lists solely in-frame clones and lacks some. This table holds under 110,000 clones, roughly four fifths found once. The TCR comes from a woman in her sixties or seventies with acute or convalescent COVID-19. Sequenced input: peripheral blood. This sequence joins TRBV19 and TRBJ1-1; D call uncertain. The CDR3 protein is CASSRLGNTEAFF. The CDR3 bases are TGTGCCAGTAGCAGACTCGGGAACACTGAAGCTTTCTTT.